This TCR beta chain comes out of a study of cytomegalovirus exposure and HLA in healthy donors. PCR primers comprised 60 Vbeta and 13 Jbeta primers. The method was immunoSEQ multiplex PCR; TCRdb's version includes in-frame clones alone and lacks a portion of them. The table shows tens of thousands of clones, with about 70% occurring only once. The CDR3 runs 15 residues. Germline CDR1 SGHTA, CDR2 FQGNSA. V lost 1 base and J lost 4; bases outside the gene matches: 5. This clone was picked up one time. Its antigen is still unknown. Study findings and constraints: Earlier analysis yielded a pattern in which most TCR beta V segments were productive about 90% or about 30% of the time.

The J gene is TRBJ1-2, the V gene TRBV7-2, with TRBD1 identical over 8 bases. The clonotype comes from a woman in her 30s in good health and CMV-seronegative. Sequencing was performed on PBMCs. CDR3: CASSLVTGGIYGYTF. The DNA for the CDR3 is TGTGCCAGCAGCTTAGTAACAGGGGGAATCTATGGCTACACCTTC. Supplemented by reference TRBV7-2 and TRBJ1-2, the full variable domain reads GAGVSQSPSNKVTEKGKDVELRCDPISGHTALYWYRQSLGQGLEFLIYFQGNSAPDKSGLPSDRFSAERTGGSVSTLTIQRTQQEDSAVYLCASSLVTGGIYGYTFGSGTRLTVV.